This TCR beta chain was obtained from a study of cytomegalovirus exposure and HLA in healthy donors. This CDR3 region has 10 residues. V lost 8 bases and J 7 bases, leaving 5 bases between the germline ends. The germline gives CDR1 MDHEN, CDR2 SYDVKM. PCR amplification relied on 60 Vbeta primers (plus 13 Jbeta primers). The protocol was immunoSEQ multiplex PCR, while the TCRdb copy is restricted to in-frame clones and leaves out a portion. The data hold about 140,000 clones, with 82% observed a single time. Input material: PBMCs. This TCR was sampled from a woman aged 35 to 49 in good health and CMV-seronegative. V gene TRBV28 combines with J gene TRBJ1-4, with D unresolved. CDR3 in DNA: TGTGCCAGCGGCTCTGAAAAACTGTTTTTT. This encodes CASGSEKLFF.